A selection of T cell receptor beta chains follows, all from one sample in a study of CD8 T cells in Susac syndrome. TCRdb called the immunoSEQ multiplex PCR reads again in MiXCR, with one record for every CDR3 protein. The sample comprises around 130,000 distinct CDR3 sequences, over 90% of which are singletons, and less than 0.15% rests with the top ten. Sequenced input: CD4+ T cells from PBMCs. Receptor source: a human donor with Susac syndrome. Each CDR3 is given with its conserved first and last residue. Each record gives: D gene, clone size, J gene, V gene, CDR3 protein, CDR3 DNA. A D gene is named only where the DNA matches it firmly. The size field is filled for only some rows; it gives once, few, many or a size class.

D gene: .
clone size: .
J gene: TRBJ2-3
V gene: TRBV5-6
CDR3 protein: CASSLVARSSTDTQYF
CDR3 DNA: TGTGCCAGCAGCTTGGTAGCCCGGTCTAGCACAGATACGCAGTATTTT

D gene: TRBD1
clone size: .
J gene: TRBJ2-4
V gene: TRBV13
CDR3 protein: CASSSRQGKNIQYF
CDR3 DNA: TGTGCCAGCAGCTCCCGACAGGGCAAAAACATTCAGTACTTC

D gene: .
clone size: .
J gene: TRBJ2-2
V gene: TRBV24-1
CDR3 protein: CATSDGLRTTGELFF
CDR3 DNA: TGTGCCACCAGTGATGGGTTGCGGACCACCGGGGAGCTGTTTTTT

D gene: TRBD1
clone size: .
J gene: TRBJ1-2
V gene: TRBV29-1
CDR3 protein: CSVVDRGNYGYTF
CDR3 DNA: TGCAGCGTTGTCGACAGGGGGAACTATGGCTACACCTTC

D gene: .
clone size: .
J gene: TRBJ2-7
V gene: TRBV20-1
CDR3 protein: CSARDPGGSYEQYF
CDR3 DNA: TGCAGTGCCAGGGACCCCGGCGGCTCCTACGAGCAGTACTTC

D gene: TRBD1
clone size: .
J gene: TRBJ1-1
V gene: TRBV12-3/TRBV12-4
CDR3 protein: CASSLATGKRDSEAFF
CDR3 DNA: TGTGCCAGCAGTTTAGCGACAGGGAAGCGCGATTCTGAAGCTTTCTTT

D gene: TRBD1
clone size: .
J gene: TRBJ2-3
V gene: TRBV6-6
CDR3 protein: CASSRQGQSTDTQYF
CDR3 DNA: TGTGCCAGCAGCCGACAGGGGCAAAGCACAGATACGCAGTATTTT

D gene: TRBD2
clone size: .
J gene: TRBJ2-5
V gene: TRBV9
CDR3 protein: CASSAGTKETQYF
CDR3 DNA: TGTGCCAGCAGCGCTGGGACTAAAGAGACCCAGTACTTC

D gene: TRBD2
clone size: .
J gene: TRBJ2-5
V gene: TRBV7-2
CDR3 protein: CASSRGPSGRAGETQYF
CDR3 DNA: TGTGCCAGCAGCCGAGGACCTAGCGGGAGGGCCGGAGAGACCCAGTACTTC

D gene: .
clone size: .
J gene: TRBJ1-5
V gene: TRBV12-3/TRBV12-4
CDR3 protein: CASSRTFNQPQHF
CDR3 DNA: TGTGCCAGCAGCCGGACTTTCAATCAGCCCCAGCATTTT

D gene: .
clone size: .
J gene: TRBJ1-2
V gene: TRBV19
CDR3 protein: CASSTRDSLRDGYTF
CDR3 DNA: TGTGCCAGTAGTACACGGGACTCTCTTAGGGATGGCTACACCTTC

D gene: .
clone size: .
J gene: TRBJ2-1
V gene: TRBV28
CDR3 protein: CASRPTGYGQFF
CDR3 DNA: TGTGCCAGCAGACCCACAGGCTACGGTCAGTTCTTC

D gene: .
clone size: .
J gene: TRBJ1-2
V gene: TRBV5-1
CDR3 protein: CASSWGPTESYGYTF
CDR3 DNA: TGCGCCAGCAGCTGGGGGCCGACAGAATCTTATGGCTACACCTTC

D gene: .
clone size: .
J gene: TRBJ2-1
V gene: TRBV20-1
CDR3 protein: CSARGSASYNEQFF
CDR3 DNA: TGCAGTGCTAGGGGGAGTGCTTCCTACAATGAGCAGTTCTTC

D gene: .
clone size: .
J gene: TRBJ2-5
V gene: TRBV4-2
CDR3 protein: CASSQSRSGTDQETQYF
CDR3 DNA: TGTGCCAGCAGCCAAAGTCGATCCGGGACGGACCAAGAGACCCAGTACTTC

D gene: TRBD1
clone size: once
J gene: TRBJ1-4
V gene: TRBV4-2
CDR3 protein: CASTRTGGNEKLFF
CDR3 DNA: TGTGCCAGCACCCGGACAGGGGGGAATGAAAAACTGTTTTTT

D gene: TRBD1
clone size: once
J gene: TRBJ1-2
V gene: TRBV20-1
CDR3 protein: CSARDGDRLYGYTF
CDR3 DNA: TGCAGTGCTAGAGATGGGGACAGGCTCTATGGCTACACCTTC

D gene: .
clone size: .
J gene: TRBJ2-3
V gene: TRBV20-1
CDR3 protein: CSARDRLRGTDTQYF
CDR3 DNA: TGCAGTGCTAGAGATAGACTACGGGGCACAGATACGCAGTATTTT

D gene: TRBD2
clone size: .
J gene: TRBJ2-1
V gene: TRBV2
CDR3 protein: CASSERGREANNEQFF
CDR3 DNA: TGTGCCAGCAGTGAAAGGGGCCGGGAGGCTAACAATGAGCAGTTCTTC

D gene: .
clone size: .
J gene: TRBJ2-5
V gene: TRBV9
CDR3 protein: CASSVAGHFKETQYF
CDR3 DNA: TGTGCCAGCAGCGTAGCGGGGCATTTTAAAGAGACCCAGTACTTC